One sample yielded the 29 T cell receptor beta chains listed below, sequenced in a study of CD8+ T cells in alopecia areata. Once RNA had been extracted, it was reverse transcribed into cDNA to act as the sequencing template. Sequencing used immunoSEQ multiplex PCR; TCRdb keeps in-frame clones, though not all of them. In the table there are more than 200,000 clones, roughly 69% of which are singletons. The sequencing used CD4+ T cells sorted from blood, collected at week 0. The receptors were sampled from a human donor with alopecia areata.

The chain links TRBV19 to TRBJ2-7; D possibly corresponds to TRBD2 (5 bases). The germline gives CDR1 LNHDA, CDR2 SQIVND (reference sequence). The CDR3 length is 14 residues. V dropped 6 bases and J dropped 2 bases, with 14 bases sitting between them. The DNA for the CDR3 is TGTGCCAGTAGCCAAAACTACGGGGCCTACGAGCAGTACTTC. It translates to CASSQNYGAYEQYF.

The chain links TRBV7-2 to TRBJ1-6; the match to TRBD1 covers 8 bases. Germline CDR1 reads SGHTA; CDR2 reads FQGNSA. The CDR3 loop spans 13 amino acids. J was trimmed by 12 bases and V by 3 bases; bases with no gene match: 4. The CDR3 bases are TGTGCCAGCAGCTTCGGACAGGGAGGACCCCTCCACTTT. Its protein product is CASSFGQGGPLHF.

In its sample, this clone was seen a few times. The V and J genes are TRBV29-1 and TRBJ2-3; TRBD2 might be the D (6 bases). There are 15 residues in the CDR3. The V end was cut by 6 bases, the J end by 4 bases, with 20 bases between. CDR1 is SQVTM, CDR2 ANQGSEA, per germline. The CDR3 here is CSVRGLIPEPDTQYF. The CDR3 bases are TGCAGCGTGAGGGGACTGATCCCAGAACCAGATACGCAGTATTTT.

The rearrangement joins TRBV29-1 to TRBJ1-2; 11 bases fit TRBD1. V lost 0 bases, J lost 8 bases, and 5 bases stayed unmatched. The CDR3 has 14 amino acids. Germline assignment: CDR1 SQVTM and CDR2 ANQGSEA. CDR3 protein: CSVEDQDRGHGYTF. CDR3 coding DNA: TGCAGCGTTGAAGATCAGGACAGGGGGCACGGCTACACCTTC.

The chain links TRBV30 to TRBJ1-2; D perhaps matches TRBD1 (6 bases). CDR1 and CDR2 from the germline V gene are GTSNPN and SVGIG (reference sequence). The CDR3 has 11 amino acids. V lost 6 bases to trimming and J lost 6 bases, with 11 bases between them. The chain's CDR3 is CACPTGNGYTF. The CDR3 nucleotides read TGTGCCTGCCCAACAGGGAATGGCTACACCTTC.

The chain joins TRBV30 to TRBJ1-6; D gene uncertain. Trimming stripped 2 bases from V and 10 bases from J, with 15 bases between. Germline V lookup: CDR1 GTSNPN, CDR2 SVGIG (reference sequence). The CDR3 extends over 14 amino acids. The CDR3 region is CAWSFSTGRSPLHF. The CDR3 DNA follows: TGTGCCTGGAGTTTCTCGACGGGGAGGTCACCCCTCCACTTT.

This clone was counted a few times. The V and J genes are TRBV29-1 and TRBJ2-5, with a tentative D call TRBD1 (6 bases). CDR1 is SQVTM and CDR2 is ANQGSEA in the germline V gene. The CDR3 runs to 14 residues. Trimming stripped 3 bases from V and 2 bases from J, with 13 bases between. In nucleotides, the CDR3 is TGCAGCGTTGACTACGGGACACCTCAAGAGACCCAGTACTTC. It codes for CSVDYGTPQETQYF.

There are a few counts of this clone. The rearrangement uses TRBV29-1 and TRBJ1-2, with 8 bases lining up with TRBD1. The trim removed 4 bases at V and 7 bases at J, leaving 8 bases unmatched. The CDR3 has 13 amino acids. The germline CDR1 and CDR2 sequences are SQVTM and ANQGSEA. CDR3 region: CSVAGQGVGGYTF. CDR3 sequence (DNA): TGCAGCGTTGCCGGACAGGGCGTCGGTGGCTACACCTTC.

The V gene is TRBV30, the J gene TRBJ2-1; D not resolved. The germline CDR1 and CDR2 sequences are GTSNPN and SVGIG (reference sequence). Trimming removed 3 bases from V and 7 bases from J, with 13 bases in between. The CDR3 has 13 amino acids. CDR3 nucleotides: TGTGCCTGGAGCCCAATTGGACGGAATGAGCAGTTCTTC. Translation gives CAWSPIGRNEQFF. Based on the CDR3 plus reference TRBV30 and TRBJ2-1, the full variable domain is SQTIHQWPATLVQPVGSPLSLECTVEGTSNPNLYWYRQAAGRGLQLLFYSVGIGQISSEVPQNLSASRPQDRQFILSSKKLLLSDSGFYLCAWSPIGRNEQFFGPGTRLTVL.

The chain employs TRBV30 and TRBJ2-3; D may be TRBD2 (6 bases). The germline CDR1 and CDR2 sequences are GTSNPN and SVGIG (reference sequence). Trimming left V 2 bases short and J 6 bases short, with 9 bases between. The CDR3 contains 12 residues. The CDR3 is CAWSFGGDTQYF. For the CDR3, the DNA is TGTGCCTGGAGTTTTGGGGGGGATACGCAGTATTTT.

The chain links TRBV4-2 to TRBJ1-4; TRBD1 agrees at 8 bases. Germline CDR1 reads LGHNA; CDR2 reads YNFKEQ. The V gene end was trimmed by 5 bases and the J gene end by 13 bases; junction bases not matched to a gene: 3. CDR3 length: 11 residues. In DNA form, the CDR3 reads TGTGCCAGCAGCTCCGGACAGGGACTGTTTTTT. It yields the protein CASSSGQGLFF.

The CDR3 DNA sequence: TGTGCCTGGAGTGGGCGGGGGAGCTACGAGCAGTACTTC. It encodes CAWSGRGSYEQYF. The V gene is TRBV30, the J gene TRBJ2-7; the match to TRBD2 covers 7 bases. The CDR3 runs 13 residues. Germline V gene lookup returns CDR1 GTSNPN and CDR2 SVGIG (reference sequence). J gave up 3 bases and V 1 base, and 3 bases lay outside the gene matches.

The chain carries TRBV9 and TRBJ2-3; a possible D gene is TRBD1 (6 bases). This CDR3 spans 15 amino acids. The germline gives CDR1 SGDLS, CDR2 YYNGEE. V gave up 4 bases and J gave up 2 bases, with 14 bases separating them. In DNA form, the CDR3 reads TGTGCCAGCAGCCTCGGACAGCCTTCCACAGATACGCAGTATTTT. Translation: CASSLGQPSTDTQYF.

CDR3 nucleotide sequence: TGTGCCAGCAGTATAGCCGGCAATGAGCAGTTCTTC. Translation: CASSIAGNEQFF. The rearrangement links TRBV25-1 to TRBJ2-1; unclear D gene. Between the trimmed V and J ends, which lost 5 bases and 6 bases, there was a span of 8 bases. The CDR3 totals 12 residues. Germline loops: CDR1 MGHDK, CDR2 SYGVNS.

V usage is TRBV29-1 and J usage is TRBJ1-3, with unresolved D. The CDR3 is 13 amino acids. Germline V gene lookup returns CDR1 SQVTM and CDR2 ANQGSEA. Deletions cut 4 bases from V and 0 bases from J, with 7 bases between. CDR3 protein: CSVAVTSGNTIYF. In DNA, the CDR3 is TGCAGCGTTGCCGTCACCTCTGGAAACACCATATATTTT.

The chain has TRBV15 and TRBJ1-1; a weak D match, TRBD1 (5 bases). Deletions cut 1 base from V and 4 bases from J, with 10 bases between. There are 14 residues in the CDR3. CDR1 is LNHNV and CDR2 is YYDKDF in the germline V gene (reference sequence). Written as DNA, the CDR3 is TGTGCCACCAGCAGAGGGGCAGGGCGCACTGAAGCTTTCTTT. Its protein product is CATSRGAGRTEAFF.

This chain links TRBV5-5 with TRBJ2-7; D is undetermined. The V and J ends lost 0 bases and 6 bases respectively, with 10 bases between them. Germline CDR1 and CDR2: SGHKS and YYEKEE (reference sequence). The CDR3 extends over 13 amino acids. Here the CDR3 DNA reads TGTGCCAGCAGCTTGGTCTCTCTGGGCGAGCAGTACTTC. Translation: CASSLVSLGEQYF.

The chain joins TRBV7-2 to TRBJ1-2; 9 nucleotides match TRBD1. Germline lookup yields CDR1 SGHTA and CDR2 FQGNSA. V dropped 4 bases and J dropped 11; count of bases not matched to a gene: 8. The CDR3 length is 13 residues. Here the CDR3 reads CASSSDGGTGYTF. CDR3 DNA sequence: TGTGCCAGCAGCTCTGACGGCGGGACAGGGTACACCTTC.

The chain couples TRBV11-2 to TRBJ2-7; D tentatively reads TRBD1 or TRBD2 (5 bases each). Germline V gives CDR1 SGHAT, CDR2 FQNNGV. V shed 2 bases and J shed 5 bases, with 16 bases lying between them. The CDR3 runs to 15 residues. CDR3 DNA: TGTGCCAGCAGCTTATGGCCCGGGACGACTGACGAGCAGTACTTC. Its protein is CASSLWPGTTDEQYF. The entire variable domain, with the rest obtained from reference TRBV11-2 and TRBJ2-7, is as follows: EAGVAQSPRYKIIEKRQSVAFWCNPISGHATLYWYQQILGQGPKLLIQFQNNGVVDDSQLPKDRFSAERLKGVDSTLKIQPAKLEDSAVYLCASSLWPGTTDEQYFGPGTRLTVT.

The V gene is TRBV10-3, the J gene TRBJ2-7, with TRBD1 matching 10 bases. CDR1 and CDR2 from the germline V gene are ENHRY and SYGVKD. With V trimmed by 7 bases and J by 6 bases, 6 bases remained unmatched. This CDR3 spans 13 amino acids. CDR3 amino acids: CAITTDRGTEQYF. The CDR3 bases are TGTGCCATCACCACGGACAGGGGGACCGAGCAGTACTTC.

This clone appeared a single time. The DNA for the CDR3 is TGTGCCAGCAGCATCCGGGACGGACAAGAGACCCAGTACTTC. It yields the protein CASSIRDGQETQYF. This sequence joins TRBV13 and TRBJ2-5; the D gene could be TRBD1 or TRBD2 (5 bases each). V lost 5 bases to trimming and J lost 2 bases, with 12 bases between them. CDR3 length equals 14 residues. In germline, CDR1 is PRHDT, CDR2 FYEKMQ (reference sequence).

The chain joins TRBV5-4 to TRBJ2-5; no definite D call. V shed 0 bases and J shed 5 bases, with 11 bases lying between them. The CDR3 runs to 14 residues. Germline CDR1 SGHNT, CDR2 YYREEE (reference sequence). In nucleotides, the CDR3 is TGTGCCAGCAGCTTGGGACTGATACCCGAGACCCAGTACTTC. Protein product: CASSLGLIPETQYF.

This rearrangement joins TRBV2 to TRBJ2-3; no clear D gene. CDR3 size: 12 residues. CDR1 is SNHLY, CDR2 FYNNEI, per germline. The germline V and J ends were trimmed by 5 bases and 3 bases, with 6 bases remaining between them. The CDR3: CASSQETDTQYF. In DNA, the CDR3 is TGTGCCAGCAGTCAGGAAACAGATACGCAGTATTTT.

The rearrangement uses TRBV6-6 and TRBJ1-4, with D perhaps matching TRBD1 (6 bases). This CDR3 contains 14 residues. Trimming cost V 5 bases and J 2 bases, with 9 bases left between them. Per germline, CDR1 MNHNY and CDR2 SVGAGI (reference sequence). The CDR3 bases are TGTGCCAGCAGTACCCAGGGGACTAATGAAAAACTGTTTTTT. Translating it yields CASSTQGTNEKLFF.

This clone was seen more than once but under ten times. The rearrangement uses TRBV5-1 and TRBJ2-3; 10 bases fit TRBD2. V shed 0 bases, J shed 4 bases, and the junction held 8 bases outside the gene matches. CDR1 SGHRS and CDR2 YFSETQ come from the germline V gene. CDR3 size: 17 residues. DNA of the CDR3: TGCGCCAGCAGCTTGGAACTAGCGGGGTCGGGGGCAGATACGCAGTATTTT. Its protein product is CASSLELAGSGADTQYF.

V is TRBV14 and J is TRBJ2-3; D is perhaps TRBD1 or TRBD2 (5 bases each). Germline CDR1 and CDR2: SGHDN and FVKESK. This CDR3 comprises 15 residues. The V and J ends lost 4 bases and 0 bases respectively, with 11 bases between them. CDR3 sequence: CASSRTGASTDTQYF. CDR3 nucleotide sequence: TGTGCCAGCAGCCGTACCGGGGCTAGCACAGATACGCAGTATTTT.

V is TRBV2 and J is TRBJ2-1, with 7 bases matching TRBD1. The CDR3 has 14 amino acids. The ends lost 6 bases at V and 8 bases at J; junction bases unmatched: 10. Germline CDR1 and CDR2: SNHLY and FYNNEI. DNA for the CDR3: TGTGCCAGCAGGCCGGGACAGATTCGGGATGAGCAGTTCTTC. Protein product: CASRPGQIRDEQFF.

J is TRBJ1-2 and V is TRBV9; D unclear. V was trimmed by 4 bases and J by 5 bases, leaving 9 bases between them. Germline lookup yields CDR1 SGDLS and CDR2 YYNGEE. This CDR3 is built from 12 residues. CDR3: CASSSGVYGYTF. DNA of the CDR3: TGTGCCAGCAGCTCCGGGGTGTATGGCTACACCTTC.

The chain has TRBV6-5 and TRBJ1-2, with TRBD1 matching over 8 bases. Per germline, CDR1 MNHEY and CDR2 SVGAGI. CDR3 length: 15 residues. The junction had 7 bases not matched to a gene; V was cut back by 2 bases and J by 5 bases. The CDR3 loop reads CASSYGDRGEYGYTF. The CDR3 nucleotides are TGTGCCAGCAGTTACGGTGACAGGGGCGAGTATGGCTACACCTTC.